This T cell receptor (beta chain) was retrieved from a study of blood T cell repertoires in COVID-19. On the study more broadly: COVID-19 samples collected from the United States, Italy and Spain covered acute and convalescent phases. PBMCs, B-cell-depleted T cells, or T cells provided the cDNA or gDNA that made up the material.

This clone showed up just a few times. As originally analysed: Amplification with reference gene primers provided the estimates of nucleated cell counts. TCRdb keeps only in-frame clones here, not all; method: immunoSEQ multiplex PCR. The D gene and trimming were derived from the DNA, and the V and J assignments and clone size from that table. The sample lists 200,000 or so clones; 80% to 85% were seen once. This sequence was found in a woman aged 55-69 years with acute or convalescent COVID-19. Sequencing was carried out using peripheral blood.

The CDR3 DNA follows: TGTGCCAGCAGTGATTTGTCAGGGAATAACTATGGCTACACCTTC. This encodes CASSDLSGNNYGYTF. This sequence joins TRBV6-1 and TRBJ1-2; possible D gene TRBD1, 5 bases. V lost 3 bases, J lost 1 base, and 12 bases lay in between. Germline V gene lookup returns CDR1 MNHNS and CDR2 SASEGT. This CDR3 spans 15 amino acids.